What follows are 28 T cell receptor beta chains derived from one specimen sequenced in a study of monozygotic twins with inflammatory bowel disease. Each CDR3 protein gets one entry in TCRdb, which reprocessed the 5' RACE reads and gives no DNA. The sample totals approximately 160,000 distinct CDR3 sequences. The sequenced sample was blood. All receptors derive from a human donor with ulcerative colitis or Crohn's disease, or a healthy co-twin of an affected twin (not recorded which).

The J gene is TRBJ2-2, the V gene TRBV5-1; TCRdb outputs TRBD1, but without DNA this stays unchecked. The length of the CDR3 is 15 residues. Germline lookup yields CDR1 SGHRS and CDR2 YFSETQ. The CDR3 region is CASSFYAGGPGELFF. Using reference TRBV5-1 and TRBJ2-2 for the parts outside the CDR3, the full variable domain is KAGVTQTPRYLIKTRGQQVTLSCSPISGHRSVSWYQQTPGQGLQFLFEYFSETQRNKGNFPGRFSGRQFSNSRSEMNVSTLELGDSALYLCASSFYAGGPGELFFGEGSRLTVL.

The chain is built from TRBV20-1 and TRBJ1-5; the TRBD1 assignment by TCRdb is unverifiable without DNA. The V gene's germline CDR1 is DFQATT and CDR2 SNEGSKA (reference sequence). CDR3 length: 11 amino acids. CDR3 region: CSARRGQPQHF.

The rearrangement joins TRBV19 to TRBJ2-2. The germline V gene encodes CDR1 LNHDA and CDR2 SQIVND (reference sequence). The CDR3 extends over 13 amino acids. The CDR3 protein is CASSITAGRELFF.

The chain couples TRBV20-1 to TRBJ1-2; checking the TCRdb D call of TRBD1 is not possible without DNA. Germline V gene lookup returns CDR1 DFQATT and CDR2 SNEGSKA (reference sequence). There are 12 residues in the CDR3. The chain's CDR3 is CSAVNPYYGYTF.

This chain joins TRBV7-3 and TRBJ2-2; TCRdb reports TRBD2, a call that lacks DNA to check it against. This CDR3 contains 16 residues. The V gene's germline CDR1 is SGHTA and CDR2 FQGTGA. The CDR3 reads CASSSGSGRRTGELFF.

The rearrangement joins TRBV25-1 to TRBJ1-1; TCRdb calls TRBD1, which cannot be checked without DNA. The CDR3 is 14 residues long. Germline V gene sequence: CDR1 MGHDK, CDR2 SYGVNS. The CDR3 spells CASRDRGVGEEAFF.

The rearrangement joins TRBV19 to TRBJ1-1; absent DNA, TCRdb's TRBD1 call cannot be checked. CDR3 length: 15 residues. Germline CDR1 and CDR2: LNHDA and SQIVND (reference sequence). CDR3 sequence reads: CASSTGTVGYAEAFF.

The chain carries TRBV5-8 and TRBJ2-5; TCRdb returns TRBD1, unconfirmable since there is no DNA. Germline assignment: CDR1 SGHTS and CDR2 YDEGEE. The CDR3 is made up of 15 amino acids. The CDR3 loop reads CASSQTGTYQETQYF.

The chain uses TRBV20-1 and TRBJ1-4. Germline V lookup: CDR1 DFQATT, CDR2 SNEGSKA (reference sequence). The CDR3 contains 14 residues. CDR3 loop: CSARYLGGSEKLFF.

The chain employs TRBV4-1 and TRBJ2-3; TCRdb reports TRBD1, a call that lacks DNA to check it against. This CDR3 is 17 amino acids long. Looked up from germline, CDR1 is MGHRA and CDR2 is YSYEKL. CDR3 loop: CASSQGPPAEATDTQYF.

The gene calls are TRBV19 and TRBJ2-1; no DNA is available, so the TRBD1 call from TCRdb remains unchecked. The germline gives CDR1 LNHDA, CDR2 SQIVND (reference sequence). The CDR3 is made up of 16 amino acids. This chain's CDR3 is CASSDTRKGGRREQFF.

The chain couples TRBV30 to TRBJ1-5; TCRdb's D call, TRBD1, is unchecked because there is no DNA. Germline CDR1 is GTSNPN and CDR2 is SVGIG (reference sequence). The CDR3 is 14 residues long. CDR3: CAWMSQGPNQPQHF.

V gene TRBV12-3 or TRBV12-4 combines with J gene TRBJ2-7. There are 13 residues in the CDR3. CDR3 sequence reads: CASSFRTTYEQYF.

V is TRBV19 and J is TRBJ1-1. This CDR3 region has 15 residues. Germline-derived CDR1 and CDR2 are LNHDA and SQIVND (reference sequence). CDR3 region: CASSISQALNTEAFF.

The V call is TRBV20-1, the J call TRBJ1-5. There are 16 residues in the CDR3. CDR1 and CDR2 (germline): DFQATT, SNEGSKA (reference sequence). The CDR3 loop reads CSARVSQGGDLIAQHF.

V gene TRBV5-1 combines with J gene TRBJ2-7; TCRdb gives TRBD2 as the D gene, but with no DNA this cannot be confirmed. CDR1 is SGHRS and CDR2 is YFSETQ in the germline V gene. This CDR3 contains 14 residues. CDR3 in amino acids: CASSLGQTTYEQYF.

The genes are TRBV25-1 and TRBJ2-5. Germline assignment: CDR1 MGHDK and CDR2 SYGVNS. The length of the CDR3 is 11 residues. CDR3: CASSGTETQYF.

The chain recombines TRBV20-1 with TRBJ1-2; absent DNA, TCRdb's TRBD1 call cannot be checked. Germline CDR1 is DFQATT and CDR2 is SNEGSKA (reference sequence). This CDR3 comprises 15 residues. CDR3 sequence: CSARESDRGPYGYTF.

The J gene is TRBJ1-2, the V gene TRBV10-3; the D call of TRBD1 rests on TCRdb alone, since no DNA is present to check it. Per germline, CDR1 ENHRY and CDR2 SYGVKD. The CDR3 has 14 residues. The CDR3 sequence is CAISEFQGNYGYTF.

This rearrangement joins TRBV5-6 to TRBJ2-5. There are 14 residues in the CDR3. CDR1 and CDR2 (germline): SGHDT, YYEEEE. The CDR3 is CASSLTEWQETQYF. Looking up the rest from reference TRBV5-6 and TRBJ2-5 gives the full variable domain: DAGVTQSPTHLIKTRGQQVTLRCSPKSGHDTVSWYQQALGQGPQFIFQYYEEEERQRGNFPDRFSGHQFPNYSSELNVNALLLGDSALYLCASSLTEWQETQYFGPGTRLLVL.

The CDR3 region is CASSLAGDYGYTF. This rearrangement joins TRBV12-3 or TRBV12-4 to TRBJ1-2. The CDR3 loop spans 13 amino acids.

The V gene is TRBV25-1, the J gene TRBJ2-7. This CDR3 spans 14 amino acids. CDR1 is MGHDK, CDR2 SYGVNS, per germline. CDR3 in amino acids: CASSTLRLSGEQYF.

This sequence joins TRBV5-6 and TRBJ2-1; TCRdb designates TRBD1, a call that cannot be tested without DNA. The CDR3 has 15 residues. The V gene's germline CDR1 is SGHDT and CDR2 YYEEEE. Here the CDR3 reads CASSLNRGPYNEQFF.

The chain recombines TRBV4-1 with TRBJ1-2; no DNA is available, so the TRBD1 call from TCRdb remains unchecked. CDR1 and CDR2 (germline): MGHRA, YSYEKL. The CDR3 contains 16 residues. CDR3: CASSLPSGGSLGGYTF.

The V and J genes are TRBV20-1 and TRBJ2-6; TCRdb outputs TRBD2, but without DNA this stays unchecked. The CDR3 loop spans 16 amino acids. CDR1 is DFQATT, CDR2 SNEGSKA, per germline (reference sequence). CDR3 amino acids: CSARGGSGSGANVLTF.

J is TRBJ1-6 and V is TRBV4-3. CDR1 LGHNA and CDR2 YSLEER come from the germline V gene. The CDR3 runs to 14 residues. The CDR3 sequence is CASSQGASNSPLHF.

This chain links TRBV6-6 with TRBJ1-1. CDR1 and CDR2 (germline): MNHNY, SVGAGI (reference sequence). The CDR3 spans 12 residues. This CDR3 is CASSSGSTEAFF.

CDR3 sequence reads: CAINEGVDYGYTF. This chain links TRBV10-3 with TRBJ1-2. The CDR3 contains 13 residues. Germline lookup yields CDR1 ENHRY and CDR2 SYGVKD.